The clone carrying this TCR beta chain has more than one count but fewer than ten. Alongside a J-beta primer mix, a sample-barcoded 5' primer served in a second PCR lasting roughly 7 to 11 cycles. TCRdb recomputed calls from the 5' RACE reads with MiXCR, one row per CDR3 protein. The data hold around 1,600,000 distinct CDR3 sequences, with 35% to 45% observed a single time. Unmatched junction bases numbered 10, after V lost 1 base and J lost 1 base. Germline V lookup: CDR1 SGHRS, CDR2 YFSETQ. The CDR3 sequence is 19 residues long. These data originate in a study of blood T cells in healthy people across ages.

The sequenced material came from blood. The gene calls are TRBV5-1 and TRBJ1-6, with 8 positions matching TRBD1. This clonotype was obtained from a woman aged 18-29 years in good health. The CDR3 nucleotides read TGCGCCAGCAGCTTGACCGGACAGGGCCGAGGGTCCTATAATTCACCCCTCCACTTT. Its protein is CASSLTGQGRGSYNSPLHF.